The rows below give T cell receptor beta chains drawn from one sample of a study of blood T cell repertoires in COVID-19. The protocol was immunoSEQ multiplex PCR, while the TCRdb copy is restricted to in-frame clones and leaves out a portion. The sample contains hundreds of thousands of clones, more than 70% of which appear only once. Sequenced sample: peripheral blood. The receptors come from a woman aged 25-40 years with COVID-19, enrolled during active disease. Each CDR3 is given with its conserved first and last residue. The D gene is left open where the match is weak. A row's size may be missing; if present it is once, few, many or a size class.

TRBV6-2/TRBV6-3	.	.	TRBJ2-3	CASRPHRQASTDTQYF	TGTGCCAGCAGGCCTCACAGACAGGCTAGCACAGATACGCAGTATTTT
TRBV25-1	few	.	TRBJ1-1	CASRDRYRGTEAFF	TGTGCCAGCAGAGACCGATACCGGGGGACTGAAGCTTTCTTT
TRBV4-1	.	.	TRBJ2-2	CASSRKLWGLDTGELFF	TGCGCCAGCAGCCGCAAATTGTGGGGGCTGGACACCGGGGAGCTGTTTTTT
TRBV5-6	.	TRBD2	TRBJ2-5	CASSLVASGDRQETQYF	TGTGCCAGCAGCTTGGTGGCTAGCGGGGACCGTCAAGAGACCCAGTACTTC
TRBV5-1	.	TRBD2	TRBJ2-5	CASSLEGSGGADGETQYF	TGCGCCAGCAGCTTGGAGGGTAGCGGGGGGGCCGACGGAGAGACCCAGTACTTC
TRBV7-9	.	TRBD1	TRBJ1-6	CASSLGTGTDSPLHF	TGTGCCAGCAGCCTCGGGACAGGGACGGATTCACCCCTCCACTTT
TRBV27	.	.	TRBJ1-5	CASSPTVYDQPQHF	TGTGCCAGCAGTCCGACAGTATACGATCAGCCCCAGCATTTT
TRBV12-3/TRBV12-4	.	.	TRBJ1-3	CASSPQVGNTIYF	TGTGCCAGCAGTCCTCAGGTTGGAAACACCATATATTTT
TRBV24-1	.	TRBD1	TRBJ1-1	CATSDPDREPFF	TGTGCCACCAGTGACCCGGACAGGGAGCCTTTCTTT
TRBV19	few	.	TRBJ2-1	CASSIVGGTAYNEQFF	TGTGCCAGTAGTATAGTGGGGGGAACGGCCTACAATGAGCAGTTCTTC
TRBV24-1	.	TRBD1	TRBJ1-3	CATSDPGGGNTIYF	TGTGCCACCAGTGACCCAGGGGGAGGAAACACCATATATTTT
TRBV7-2	.	TRBD1	TRBJ1-5	CASSYTLTGGGQPQHF	TGTGCCAGCAGCTATACCCTAACAGGAGGGGGCCAGCCCCAGCATTTT
TRBV29-1	.	.	TRBJ1-4	CSAQGMMGGGEKLFF	TGCAGTGCCCAGGGTATGATGGGCGGTGGGGAAAAACTGTTTTTT
TRBV2	.	.	TRBJ1-2	CASTTVAENYGYTF	TGTGCCAGTACTACGGTGGCAGAAAACTATGGCTACACCTTC
TRBV6-5	.	TRBD2	TRBJ2-1	CASSRQGTRNEQFF	TGTGCCAGCAGTCGCCAGGGGACTAGGAATGAGCAGTTCTTC
TRBV4-3	.	TRBD1	TRBJ2-6	CASSQAPTGYGGANVLTF	TGCGCCAGCAGCCAAGCTCCGACAGGGTACGGTGGGGCCAACGTCCTGACTTTC
TRBV7-9	.	TRBD1	TRBJ1-1	CASSHRGATEAFF	TGTGCCAGCAGCCACAGGGGGGCAACTGAAGCTTTCTTT
TRBV24-1	.	.	TRBJ2-5	CATSDLSAGLGETQYF	TGTGCCACCAGTGATTTGTCGGCAGGGCTGGGGGAGACCCAGTACTTC
TRBV11-2	.	.	TRBJ2-7	CASSSRTVSSSYEQYF	TGTGCCAGCAGCTCAAGGACAGTGTCCTCTTCCTACGAGCAGTACTTC
TRBV18	once	TRBD1	TRBJ1-4	CASSPQGADEKLFF	TGTGCCAGCTCACCACAGGGGGCGGATGAAAAACTGTTTTTT
TRBV19	.	TRBD2	TRBJ2-7	CASSILGGIYEQYF	TGTGCCAGTAGTATCCTCGGGGGGATCTACGAGCAGTACTTC
TRBV2	.	.	TRBJ2-2	CASRMTVNTGELFF	TGTGCCAGCAGGATGACAGTTAACACCGGGGAGCTGTTTTTT
TRBV12-3/TRBV12-4	.	.	TRBJ1-2	CASSFGGVGYTF	TGTGCCAGCAGTTTTGGAGGGGTTGGCTACACCTTC
TRBV4-1	.	.	TRBJ2-2	CASSPGGGGSNTGELFF	TGCGCCAGCAGCCCCGGGGGAGGCGGCTCGAACACCGGGGAGCTGTTTTTT
TRBV18	.	TRBD2	TRBJ2-6	CASSPSGRGGANVLTF	TGTGCCAGCTCCCCTAGCGGGAGAGGTGGGGCCAACGTCCTGACTTTC
TRBV4-3	.	TRBD1	TRBJ2-4	CASSMDRGFAKNIQYF	TGCGCCAGCAGCATGGACAGGGGATTTGCCAAAAACATTCAGTACTTC
TRBV19	.	TRBD2	TRBJ2-2	CASSGPGLAGEGTGELFF	TGTGCCAGTAGTGGCCCGGGACTAGCGGGGGAGGGAACCGGGGAGCTGTTTTTT
TRBV6-2/TRBV6-3	.	TRBD2	TRBJ2-5	CASSAGTSGVYQETQYF	TGTGCCAGCAGTGCCGGGACTAGCGGGGTGTACCAAGAGACCCAGTACTTC
TRBV6-5	once	.	TRBJ2-7	CASRGQAGSYEQYF	TGTGCCAGCAGGGGGCAGGCGGGGTCCTACGAGCAGTACTTC
TRBV7-9	.	.	TRBJ1-2	CASSLASQGPNYGYTF	TGTGCCAGCAGCTTAGCGAGCCAGGGCCCCAACTATGGCTACACCTTC
TRBV7-7	once	.	TRBJ1-5	CASWRGIGGNQPQHF	TGTGCTAGCTGGCGGGGAATAGGTGGCAATCAGCCCCAGCATTTT
TRBV28	.	TRBD1	TRBJ1-2	CASSSVPGQGPYYGYTF	TGTGCCAGCAGTTCCGTCCCGGGACAGGGGCCATACTATGGCTACACCTTC
TRBV2	.	TRBD1	TRBJ2-2	CASKMRTGESGELFF	TGTGCCAGCAAAATGAGGACAGGCGAATCCGGGGAGCTGTTTTTT
TRBV2	.	.	TRBJ1-2	CASKRRDGYTF	TGTGCCAGCAAGCGGCGTGATGGCTACACCTTC
TRBV5-1	.	TRBD1	TRBJ2-2	CASSRRPGQDTGELFF	TGCGCCAGCAGCCGGCGGCCAGGACAGGACACCGGGGAGCTGTTTTTT
TRBV12-3/TRBV12-4	.	TRBD1	TRBJ1-2	CASSAGQGYGYTF	TGTGCCAGCAGTGCCGGACAGGGGTATGGCTACACCTTC
TRBV7-9	.	TRBD1	TRBJ1-2	CASSLTTGGYGYTF	TGTGCCAGCAGCCTCACTACAGGGGGCTATGGCTACACCTTC